This T cell receptor (beta chain) was sequenced in a study of blood T cell repertoires in COVID-19. Study-level background: T cells, B-cell-depleted T cells, or PBMCs supplied cDNA or gDNA.

Two negative PCRs, clearance, or symptom resolution characterized the recovered Cohort 3 donors. The ends were cut back, 2 bases at V and 3 bases at J, with 5 bases in the middle. CDR1 and CDR2 from the germline V gene are GTSNPN and SVGIG (reference sequence). The CDR3 has 12 amino acids. Repertoires were generated with immunoSEQ multiplex PCR, while TCRdb's copy carries only in-frame clones and drops some. The sample has about 220,000 clones; just under 85% are singletons. The V and J genes are TRBV30 and TRBJ1-3; D is unresolved. The clonotype was recovered from a man aged 35 to 55 who had recovered from COVID-19. Sequencing was done on a sample of PBMCs or T cells enriched from blood (not recorded which). CDR3 protein: CAWSPYGNTIYF. In DNA, the CDR3 is TGTGCCTGGAGTCCGTATGGAAACACCATATATTTT.